The 30 T cell receptor beta chains below come from one sample, sequenced in a study of cytomegalovirus exposure and HLA in healthy donors (dated by TCRdb to about 2017). The library was obtained by the immunoSEQ multiplex PCR assay. For the multiplex PCR, a mixture combining 60 forward primers for TCR Vbeta segments and 13 reverse primers for TCR Jbeta segments was used. Sourced from immuneACCESS, this table was stored by TCRdb with only in-frame sequences that have V and J called. A share of the clones is absent; for the studies checked, an unresolved V gene accounts for under half, and the remainder has no known explanation. Recorded for this sample are about 130,000 clones; roughly 69% of them occurred a single time. The biggest ten clones account for about 2.6% of the sample. Sequencing was performed on PBMCs. All receptors come from a human donor in good health.

This chain connects TRBV27 to TRBJ2-7, with 7 bases lining up with TRBD2. The length of the CDR3 is 15 residues. Germline CDR1 is MNHEY and CDR2 is SMNVEV (reference sequence). V was pared by 6 bases and J by 3 bases, with 11 bases of the junction left unmatched. CDR3 region: CASSSLGGFVYEQYF. DNA for the CDR3: TGTGCCAGCAGCAGCCTGGGGGGGTTCGTCTACGAGCAGTACTTC.

This clone has a handful of counts. The CDR3, as DNA: TGTGCCTGGAGGGAATCAGGGGTCTTCCCAGGGAGCACTGAAGCTTTCTTT. Its translation: CAWRESGVFPGSTEAFF. The chain has TRBV30 and TRBJ1-1; possibly TRBD1 for D (6 bases). The CDR3 covers 17 residues. V was cut by 3 bases and J by 4 bases, with 24 bases left in between. Germline V lookup: CDR1 GTSNPN, CDR2 SVGIG (reference sequence). Together with reference TRBV30 and TRBJ1-1, the CDR3 gives the full variable domain: SQTIHQWPATLVQPVGSPLSLECTVEGTSNPNLYWYRQAAGRGLQLLFYSVGIGQISSEVPQNLSASRPQDRQFILSSKKLLLSDSGFYLCAWRESGVFPGSTEAFFGQGTRLTVV.

The chain is built from TRBV7-2 and TRBJ2-5; D is perhaps TRBD1 (10 bases). Trimming pared 5 bases from V and 4 bases from J, leaving 26 bases between. The CDR3 extends over 18 amino acids. Per the germline V gene, CDR1 is SGHTA and CDR2 is FQGNSA. CDR3 nucleotide sequence: TGTGCCAGCAGCCACCGGGACAGGGGCCTAGCGGGGTCAGAGACCCAGTACTTC. This sequence encodes CASSHRDRGLAGSETQYF.

This chain connects TRBV5-1 to TRBJ1-1; perhaps TRBD1 as D (5 bases). This CDR3 spans 13 amino acids. V was cut by 4 bases and J by 2 bases, with 9 bases left in between. Per the germline V gene, CDR1 is SGHRS and CDR2 is YFSETQ. This chain's CDR3 is CASSLTDNTEAFF. In DNA form, the CDR3 reads TGCGCCAGCAGCCTGACAGATAACACTGAAGCTTTCTTT. Using reference TRBV5-1 and TRBJ1-1 for the parts outside the CDR3, the full variable domain is KAGVTQTPRYLIKTRGQQVTLSCSPISGHRSVSWYQQTPGQGLQFLFEYFSETQRNKGNFPGRFSGRQFSNSRSEMNVSTLELGDSALYLCASSLTDNTEAFFGQGTRLTVV.

This rearrangement joins TRBV7-9 to TRBJ2-7; 9 nucleotides align to TRBD1. CDR1 is SEHNR, CDR2 FQNEAQ, per germline (reference sequence). The CDR3 extends over 15 amino acids. V dropped 4 bases and J dropped 2; count of bases not matched to a gene: 6. DNA for the CDR3: TGTGCCAGCAGCTCACAGGGGGCTTCTCCCTACGAGCAGTACTTC. Its protein is CASSSQGASPYEQYF.

This clone was observed a single time. This CDR3 is also generated by other DNA sequences in the sample. This chain joins TRBV7-2 and TRBJ2-3; 9 bases are shared with TRBD2. V was pared by 1 base and J by 4 bases, with 6 bases of the junction left unmatched. This CDR3 spans 16 amino acids. Germline V gene data show CDR1 as SGHTA and CDR2 as FQGNSA. The CDR3 sequence is CASSLDGRGGPDTQYF. DNA for the CDR3: TGTGCCAGCAGCTTAGATGGGCGGGGGGGCCCAGATACGCAGTATTTT.

V usage is TRBV7-9 and J usage is TRBJ1-4; 8 nucleotides agree with TRBD1. Germline assignment: CDR1 SEHNR and CDR2 FQNEAQ (reference sequence). This CDR3 comprises 14 residues. V lost 5 bases to trimming and J lost 8 bases; unmatched junction nucleotides: 7. CDR3 residues: CASSIDRGDEKLFF. The CDR3 DNA follows: TGTGCCAGCAGCATTGACAGGGGCGACGAAAAACTGTTTTTT.

The gene calls are TRBV5-1 and TRBJ2-2; 9 bases match TRBD2. V lost 0 bases and J lost 0; bases outside the gene matches: 21. This CDR3 has 23 amino acids. Germline values: CDR1 SGHRS, CDR2 YFSETQ. The CDR3 region is CASSLGLAVSGGIIGPNTGELFF. The CDR3 nucleotides are TGCGCCAGCAGCTTGGGTCTAGCGGTTAGCGGGGGCATAATTGGCCCGAACACCGGGGAGCTGTTTTTT. The whole variable domain, filled in from reference TRBV5-1 and TRBJ2-2, reads KAGVTQTPRYLIKTRGQQVTLSCSPISGHRSVSWYQQTPGQGLQFLFEYFSETQRNKGNFPGRFSGRQFSNSRSEMNVSTLELGDSALYLCASSLGLAVSGGIIGPNTGELFFGEGSRLTVL.

This clone has a single count. The V and J genes are TRBV5-6 and TRBJ1-5, with D maybe TRBD1 (6 bases). The CDR3 has 13 residues. Germline V gives CDR1 SGHDT, CDR2 YYEEEE. Trimming cost V 4 bases and J 13 bases, with 18 bases left between them. The CDR3 loop is CASSATGTPIQHF. Written as DNA, the CDR3 is TGTGCCAGCAGCGCAACCGGGACACCCATTCAGCATTTT.

V usage is TRBV9 and J usage is TRBJ2-1, with 7 nucleotides matching TRBD2. With V trimmed by 4 bases and J by 2 bases, 6 bases remained unmatched. CDR3 length: 15 amino acids. Germline V gene sequence: CDR1 SGDLS, CDR2 YYNGEE. CDR3 region: CASSPFGRTYNEQFF. The CDR3 nucleotides are TGTGCCAGCAGCCCATTCGGGAGGACCTACAATGAGCAGTTCTTC.

Comment on this clone: At one boundary the junction diverges from the germline segment, which might be a read error. The chain recombines TRBV7-8 with TRBJ2-7, with 9 bases aligning to TRBD2. The CDR3 sequence is 14 residues long. CDR1 is SGHVS, CDR2 FQNEAQ, per germline. The DNA for the CDR3 is TGTGCCAGCACCTTAGCGGGAGCGTCCTACGAGCAGTACTTC. It yields the protein CASTLAGASYEQYF.

The chain uses TRBV11-3 and TRBJ2-1; 9 bases map to TRBD1. The V gene end was trimmed by 5 bases and the J gene end by 5 bases; junction bases not matched to a gene: 7. Germline V gene lookup returns CDR1 SGHNT and CDR2 YENEEA. The CDR3 runs to 15 residues. The DNA for the CDR3 is TGTGCCAGCAGCCGCGGGACAGGGTTCCACAATGAGCAGTTCTTC. Encoded protein: CASSRGTGFHNEQFF.

The V call is TRBV2, the J call TRBJ2-1; D remains unclear. From germline, CDR1 is SNHLY and CDR2 FYNNEI. With 6 bases removed from V and 12 bases from J, the gap between germline ends came to 21 bases. The CDR3 extends over 14 amino acids. The CDR3 bases are TGTGCCAGCAGACCACTCGTTTCTCCGGGTTCGCAGTTCTTC. The encoded protein is CASRPLVSPGSQFF.

The chain is built from TRBV7-8 and TRBJ2-2, with 10 bases matching TRBD2. The CDR3 extends over 14 amino acids. The junction had 2 bases not matched to a gene; V was cut back by 6 bases and J by 4 bases. The germline V gene has CDR1 SGHVS and CDR2 FQNEAQ. The CDR3 coding sequence is TGTGCCAGCAGGCGGACTAGCGGCACCGGGGAGCTGTTTTTT. Translated: CASRRTSGTGELFF. The whole variable domain, filled in from reference TRBV7-8 and TRBJ2-2, reads GAGVSQSPRYKVAKRGQDVALRCDPISGHVSLFWYQQALGQGPEFLTYFQNEAQLDKSGLPSDRFFAERPEGSVSTLKIQRTQQEDSAVYLCASRRTSGTGELFFGEGSRLTVL.

The chain links TRBV6-5 to TRBJ1-2; a weak D match, TRBD1 (5 bases). CDR1 MNHEY and CDR2 SVGAGI come from the germline V gene. The CDR3 covers 14 residues. The V gene lost 11 bases and the J gene lost 2 bases, with 18 bases spanning the gap. DNA for the CDR3: TGTGCCGCCCGTCGGGGGGTGGGAAACTATGGCTACACCTTC. Translated, it gives CAARRGVGNYGYTF.

This clone was seen a few times. The chain employs TRBV5-4 and TRBJ2-7, with 10 bases fitting TRBD1. There are 16 residues in the CDR3. CDR1 and CDR2 (germline): SGHNT, YYREEE (reference sequence). The ends lost 0 bases at V and 7 bases at J; junction bases unmatched: 10. CDR3 bases: TGTGCCAGCAGCTTGGTTGGGACAGGGGTGAGAAAGGAGCAGTACTTC. Translation: CASSLVGTGVRKEQYF.

The V call is TRBV18, the J call TRBJ1-1; no reliable D call. Germline V gene sequence: CDR1 KGHSH, CDR2 LQKENI. V lost 3 bases and J lost 0, with 17 bases in between. This CDR3 is built from 17 residues. For the CDR3, the DNA is TGTGCCAGCTCACCTGGCGGAGTCTCATGGATGAACACTGAAGCTTTCTTT. This gives the protein CASSPGGVSWMNTEAFF.

V is TRBV18 and J is TRBJ1-4; unclear D gene. Trimming removed 4 bases from V and 4 bases from J, with 10 bases in between. Germline CDR1 and CDR2: KGHSH and LQKENI. This CDR3 is built from 14 residues. The DNA of the CDR3 is TGTGCCAGCTCACGAGCTCAAGTTAATGAAAAACTGTTTTTT. Its translation is CASSRAQVNEKLFF.

About this clone itself: A read error may produce the germline difference seen at one junction end. The CDR3 protein is CSSSFKGDEQYF. The CDR3 nucleotides are TGTTCCAGCAGCTTTAAGGGAGACGAGCAGTACTTC. The rearrangement joins TRBV7-9 to TRBJ2-7; maybe TRBD2 (5 bases). The germline V gene encodes CDR1 SEHNR and CDR2 FQNEAQ (reference sequence). The length of the CDR3 is 12 residues.

The J gene is TRBJ1-3, the V gene TRBV4-1; D is unclear. The ends were cut back, 4 bases at V and 0 bases at J, with 10 bases in the middle. CDR1 MGHRA and CDR2 YSYEKL come from the germline V gene. The CDR3 runs to 15 residues. CDR3 sequence reads: CASSRDPGSGNTIYF. CDR3 bases: TGCGCCAGCAGCCGAGACCCCGGCTCTGGAAACACCATATATTTT.

This rearrangement joins TRBV28 to TRBJ2-3; the D is unclear. Germline lookup yields CDR1 MDHEN and CDR2 SYDVKM. This CDR3 has 18 residues. V was cut by 3 bases and J by 0 bases, with 19 bases left in between. CDR3 DNA sequence: TGTGCCAGCAGTTTTTCTCCCTTGGGCAGAACTAGCACAGATACGCAGTATTTT. Translated: CASSFSPLGRTSTDTQYF.

The gene calls are TRBV29-1 and TRBJ1-1; 11 nucleotides agree with TRBD1. J was trimmed by 5 bases and V by 7 bases; bases with no gene match: 18. Germline-derived CDR1 and CDR2 are SQVTM and ANQGSEA. This CDR3 spans 17 amino acids. The CDR3 loop is CSARSYRPGQGGTEAFF. The CDR3 nucleotides are TGCAGCGCCAGAAGCTATAGGCCGGGACAGGGGGGGACTGAAGCTTTCTTT.

This chain joins TRBV5-4 and TRBJ2-7, with 11 bases that match TRBD1. This CDR3 region has 16 residues. Germline V gene sequence: CDR1 SGHNT, CDR2 YYREEE (reference sequence). With 0 bases clipped from V and 5 bases from J, the junction kept 7 bases outside the gene matches. Here the CDR3 reads CASSLGGQGAKDEQYF. CDR3 nucleotide sequence: TGTGCCAGCAGCTTGGGCGGACAGGGGGCGAAAGACGAGCAGTACTTC.

The V call is TRBV6-5, the J call TRBJ2-2; D perhaps matches TRBD2 (6 bases). The germline V gene encodes CDR1 MNHEY and CDR2 SVGAGI. Trimming pared 1 base from V and 8 bases from J, leaving 11 bases between. This CDR3 region has 14 residues. In nucleotides, the CDR3 is TGTGCCAGCAGTTACTTGCGGGGAGATGGGGAGCTGTTTTTT. It specifies CASSYLRGDGELFF.

In the case of this clone: Because it lacks the conserved phenylalanine or tryptophan at the end, this CDR3 is likely a read error. The V call is TRBV2, the J call TRBJ2-7; 8 bases fit TRBD2. This CDR3 region has 16 residues. V was clipped by 0 bases and J by 7 bases; unmatched bases: 11. Germline V gives CDR1 SNHLY, CDR2 FYNNEI. CDR3: CASSEAVAGRSREQYL. The CDR3, as DNA: TGTGCCAGCAGTGAAGCAGTAGCGGGGCGGTCCCGGGAGCAGTACCTC.

The gene calls are TRBV10-3 and TRBJ2-5; D might be TRBD1 (5 bases). In germline, CDR1 is ENHRY, CDR2 SYGVKD. Trimming shortened V by 0 bases and J by 4 bases, and 9 bases separated the two germline ends. CDR3 length equals 14 residues. The CDR3 DNA follows: TGTGCCATCAGTGAGTCTTCAGGGCGAGAGACCCAGTACTTC. Its protein is CAISESSGRETQYF.

V is TRBV5-1 and J is TRBJ1-2; perhaps TRBD1 as D (6 bases). The V gene lost 5 bases and the J gene lost 8 bases, with 16 bases spanning the gap. Germline CDR1 is SGHRS and CDR2 is YFSETQ. The CDR3 is 13 amino acids. The CDR3 DNA is TGCGCCAGCAGACAGGACAGCGGCCTAGGCTACACCTTC. Protein product: CASRQDSGLGYTF.

This clone was seen more than once but under ten times. The chain links TRBV29-1 to TRBJ2-3, with D hard to call. The V gene's germline CDR1 is SQVTM and CDR2 ANQGSEA. This CDR3 has 12 amino acids. V gave up 0 bases and J gave up 4 bases, with 5 bases separating them. The CDR3 region is CSVEDGPDTQYF. In DNA form, the CDR3 reads TGCAGCGTTGAAGATGGGCCAGATACGCAGTATTTT.

The chain recombines TRBV5-4 with TRBJ2-7; possibly TRBD2 for D (6 bases). Germline lookup yields CDR1 SGHNT and CDR2 YYREEE (reference sequence). Trimming shortened V by 0 bases and J by 9 bases, and 16 bases separated the two germline ends. The CDR3 covers 14 residues. CDR3 DNA: TGTGCCAGCAGCTTGGGCGGGCGGGGAGAGATGCAGTACTTC. The encoded protein is CASSLGGRGEMQYF.

The chain couples TRBV6-1 to TRBJ2-3; the match to TRBD2 covers 9 bases. This CDR3 has 14 amino acids. Germline lookup yields CDR1 MNHNS and CDR2 SASEGT. Germline trimming cut 4 bases from V and 5 bases from J; bases unmatched to any gene: 4. The CDR3 region is CASSVGLAVDTQYF. The CDR3 DNA follows: TGTGCCAGCAGTGTGGGACTAGCAGTAGATACGCAGTATTTT.